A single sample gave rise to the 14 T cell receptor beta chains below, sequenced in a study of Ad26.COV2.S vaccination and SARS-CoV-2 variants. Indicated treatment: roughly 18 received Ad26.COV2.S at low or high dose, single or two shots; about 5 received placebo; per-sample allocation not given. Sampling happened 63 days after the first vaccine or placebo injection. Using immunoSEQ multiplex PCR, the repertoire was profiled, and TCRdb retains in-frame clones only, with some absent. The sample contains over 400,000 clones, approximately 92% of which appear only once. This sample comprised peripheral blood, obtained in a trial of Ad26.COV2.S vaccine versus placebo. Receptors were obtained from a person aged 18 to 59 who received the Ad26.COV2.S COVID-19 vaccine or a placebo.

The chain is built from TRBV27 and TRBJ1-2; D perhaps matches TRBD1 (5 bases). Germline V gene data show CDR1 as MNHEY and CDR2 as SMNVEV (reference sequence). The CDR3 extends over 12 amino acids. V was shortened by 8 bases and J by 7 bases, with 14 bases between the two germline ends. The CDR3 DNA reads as TGTGCCAGCCGGGGGGTGGGAGGTGGCTACACCTTC. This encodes CASRGVGGGYTF.

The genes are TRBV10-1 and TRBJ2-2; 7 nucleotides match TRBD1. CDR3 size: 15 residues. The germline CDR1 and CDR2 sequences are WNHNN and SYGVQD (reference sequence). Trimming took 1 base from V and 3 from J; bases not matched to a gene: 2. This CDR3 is CASSEWDRDTGELFF. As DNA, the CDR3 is TGCGCCAGCAGTGAGTGGGACAGAGACACCGGGGAGCTGTTTTTT.

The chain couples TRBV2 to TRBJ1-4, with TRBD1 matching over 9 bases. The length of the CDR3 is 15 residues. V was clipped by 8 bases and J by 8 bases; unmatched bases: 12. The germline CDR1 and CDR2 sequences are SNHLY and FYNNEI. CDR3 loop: CASRRRTGVSEKLFF. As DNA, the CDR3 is TGTGCCAGCCGTCGTCGGACAGGGGTTTCCGAAAAACTGTTTTTT.

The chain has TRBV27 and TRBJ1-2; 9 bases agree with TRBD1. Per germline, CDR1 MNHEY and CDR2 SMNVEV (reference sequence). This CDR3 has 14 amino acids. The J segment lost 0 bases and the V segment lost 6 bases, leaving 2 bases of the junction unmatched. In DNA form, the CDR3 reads TGTGCCAGCAGCGGACAGGGGCCTAACTATGGCTACACCTTC. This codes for CASSGQGPNYGYTF.

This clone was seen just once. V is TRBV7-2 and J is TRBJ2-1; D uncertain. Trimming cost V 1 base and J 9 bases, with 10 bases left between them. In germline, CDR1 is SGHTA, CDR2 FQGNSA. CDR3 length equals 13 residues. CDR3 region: CASSLGFPGEQFF. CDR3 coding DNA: TGTGCCAGCAGCTTAGGTTTCCCGGGTGAGCAGTTCTTC.

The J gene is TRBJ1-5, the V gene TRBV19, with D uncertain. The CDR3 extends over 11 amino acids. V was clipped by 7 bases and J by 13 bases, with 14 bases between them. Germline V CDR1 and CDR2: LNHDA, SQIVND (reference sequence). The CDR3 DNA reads TGTGCCAGTACGTTGGGTGGGGAACAGCATTTT. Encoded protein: CASTLGGEQHF.

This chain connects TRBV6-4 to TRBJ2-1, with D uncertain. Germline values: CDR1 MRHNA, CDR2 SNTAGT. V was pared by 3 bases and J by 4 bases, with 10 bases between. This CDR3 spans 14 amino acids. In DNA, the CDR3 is TGTGCCAGCAGTGATCTAGGACCTTACAATGAGCAGTTCTTC. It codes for CASSDLGPYNEQFF.

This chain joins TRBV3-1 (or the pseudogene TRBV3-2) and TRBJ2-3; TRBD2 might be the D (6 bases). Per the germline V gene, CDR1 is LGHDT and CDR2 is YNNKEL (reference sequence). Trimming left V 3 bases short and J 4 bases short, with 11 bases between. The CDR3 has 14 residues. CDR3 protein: CASSQGGEADTQYF. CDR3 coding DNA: TGTGCCAGCAGCCAGGGCGGGGAAGCAGATACGCAGTATTTT.

For the CDR3, the DNA is TGTGCCAGCAGCAGAGGGGGCGCTGGGGCCAACGTCCTGACTTTC. Its protein is CASSRGGAGANVLTF. V is TRBV28 and J is TRBJ2-6; the match to TRBD1 covers 7 bases. V was pared by 6 bases and J by 2 bases, with 4 bases of the junction left unmatched. There are 15 residues in the CDR3. CDR1 is MDHEN, CDR2 SYDVKM, per germline.

Written as DNA, the CDR3 is TGCAGCAGTTTGGGGCAGGGTCGGGCAAGTGAGCAGTTCTTC. Protein product: CSSLGQGRASEQFF. The chain couples TRBV29-1 to TRBJ2-1; D is possibly TRBD1 (5 bases). There are 14 residues in the CDR3. Per the germline V gene, CDR1 is SQVTM and CDR2 is ANQGSEA. Trimming took 8 bases from V and 9 from J, leaving 23 bases between them.

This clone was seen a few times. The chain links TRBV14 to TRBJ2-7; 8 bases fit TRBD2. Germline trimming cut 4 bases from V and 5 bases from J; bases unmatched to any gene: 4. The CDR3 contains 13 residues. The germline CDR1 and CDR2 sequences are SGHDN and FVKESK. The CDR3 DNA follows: TGTGCCAGCAGCCCCCAGCGGGGGCACGAGCAGTACTTC. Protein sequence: CASSPQRGHEQYF.

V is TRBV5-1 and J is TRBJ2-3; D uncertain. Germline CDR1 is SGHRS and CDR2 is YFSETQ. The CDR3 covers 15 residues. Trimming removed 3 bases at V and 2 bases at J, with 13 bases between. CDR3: CASSSWVASTDTQYF. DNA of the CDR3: TGCGCCAGCAGCTCCTGGGTAGCCTCCACAGATACGCAGTATTTT.

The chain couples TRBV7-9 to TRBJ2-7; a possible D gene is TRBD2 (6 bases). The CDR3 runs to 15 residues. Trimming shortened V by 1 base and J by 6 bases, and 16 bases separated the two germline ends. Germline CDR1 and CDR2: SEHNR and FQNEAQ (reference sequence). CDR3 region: CASSLVPGAASEQYF. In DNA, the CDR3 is TGTGCCAGCAGCTTAGTTCCGGGAGCCGCCTCCGAGCAGTACTTC.

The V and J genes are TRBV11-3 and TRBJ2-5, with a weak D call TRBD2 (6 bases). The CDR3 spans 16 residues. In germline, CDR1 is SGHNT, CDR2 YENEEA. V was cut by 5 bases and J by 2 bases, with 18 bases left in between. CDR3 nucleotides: TGTGCCAGCAGCCCCGGGGGTCAAGGGTGGCAAGAGACCCAGTACTTC. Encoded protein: CASSPGGQGWQETQYF.